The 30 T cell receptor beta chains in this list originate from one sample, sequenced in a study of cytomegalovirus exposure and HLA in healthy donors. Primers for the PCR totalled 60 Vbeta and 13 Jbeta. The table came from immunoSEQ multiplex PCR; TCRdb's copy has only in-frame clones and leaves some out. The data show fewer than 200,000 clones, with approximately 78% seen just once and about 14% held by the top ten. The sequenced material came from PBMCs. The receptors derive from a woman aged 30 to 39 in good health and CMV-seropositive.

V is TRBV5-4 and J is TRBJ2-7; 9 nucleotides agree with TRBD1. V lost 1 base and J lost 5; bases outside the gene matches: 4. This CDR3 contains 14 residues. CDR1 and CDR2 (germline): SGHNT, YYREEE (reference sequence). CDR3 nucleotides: TGTGCCAGCAGCTTGAAGACAGGGGGGGACGAGCAGTACTTC. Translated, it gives CASSLKTGGDEQYF.

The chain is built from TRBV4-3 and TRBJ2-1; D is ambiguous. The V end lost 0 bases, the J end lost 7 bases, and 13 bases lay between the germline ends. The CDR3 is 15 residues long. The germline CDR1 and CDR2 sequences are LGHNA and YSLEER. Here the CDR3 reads CASSQDSGLWNEQFF. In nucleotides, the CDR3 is TGCGCCAGCAGCCAAGATTCGGGTTTGTGGAATGAGCAGTTCTTC.

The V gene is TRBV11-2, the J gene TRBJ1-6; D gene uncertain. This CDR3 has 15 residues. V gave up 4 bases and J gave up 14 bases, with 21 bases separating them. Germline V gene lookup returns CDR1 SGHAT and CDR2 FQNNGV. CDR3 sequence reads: CASSSVIHGLRTLHF. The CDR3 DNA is TGTGCCAGCAGCTCCGTGATCCATGGTTTGAGGACCCTCCACTTT.

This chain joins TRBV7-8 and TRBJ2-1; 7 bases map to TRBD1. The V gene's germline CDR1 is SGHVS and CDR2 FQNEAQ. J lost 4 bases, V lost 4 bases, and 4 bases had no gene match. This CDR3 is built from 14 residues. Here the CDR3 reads CASSSDRVYNEQFF. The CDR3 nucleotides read TGTGCCAGCAGCTCTGACAGGGTTTACAATGAGCAGTTCTTC.

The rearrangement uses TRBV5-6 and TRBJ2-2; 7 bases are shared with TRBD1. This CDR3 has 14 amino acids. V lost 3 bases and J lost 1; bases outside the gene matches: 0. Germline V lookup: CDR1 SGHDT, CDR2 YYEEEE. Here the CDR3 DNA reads TGTGCCAGCAGCTGGGACAGGAACACCGGGGAGCTGTTTTTT. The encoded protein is CASSWDRNTGELFF.

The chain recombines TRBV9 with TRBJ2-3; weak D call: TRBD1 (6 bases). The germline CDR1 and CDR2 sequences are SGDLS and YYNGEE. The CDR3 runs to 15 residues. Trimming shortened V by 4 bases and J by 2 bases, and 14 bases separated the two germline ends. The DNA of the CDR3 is TGTGCCAGCAGCCCCAACCACAGGGTCACAGATACGCAGTATTTT. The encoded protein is CASSPNHRVTDTQYF.

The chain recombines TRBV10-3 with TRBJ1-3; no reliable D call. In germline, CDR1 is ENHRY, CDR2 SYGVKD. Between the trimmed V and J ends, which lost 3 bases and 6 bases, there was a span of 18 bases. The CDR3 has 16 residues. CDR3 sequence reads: CAISDPETRYENTIYF. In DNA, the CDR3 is TGTGCCATCAGTGATCCAGAAACAAGATATGAAAACACCATATATTTT.

CDR3 in amino acids: CASSYGLTSYYEQYF. CDR3 coding DNA: TGTGCCAGCAGTTACGGCCTGACTAGTTACTACGAGCAGTACTTC. The chain joins TRBV6-6 to TRBJ2-7, with a weak D call TRBD2 (6 bases). Germline V gene sequence: CDR1 MNHNY, CDR2 SVGAGI (reference sequence). Trimming removed 2 bases from V and 3 bases from J, with 14 bases in between. The CDR3 loop spans 15 amino acids.

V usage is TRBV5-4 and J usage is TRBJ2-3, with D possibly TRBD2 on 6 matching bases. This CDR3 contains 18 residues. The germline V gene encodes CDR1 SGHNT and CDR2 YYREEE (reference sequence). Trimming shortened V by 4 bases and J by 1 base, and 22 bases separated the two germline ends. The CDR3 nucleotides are TGTGCCAGCAGCGTCCGGGGGAGCGCAAGCATAGGCACAGATACGCAGTATTTT. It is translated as CASSVRGSASIGTDTQYF.

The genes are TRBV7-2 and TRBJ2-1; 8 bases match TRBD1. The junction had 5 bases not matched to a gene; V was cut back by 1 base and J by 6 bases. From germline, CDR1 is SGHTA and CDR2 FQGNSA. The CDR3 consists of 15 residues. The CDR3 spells CASSLVGTGFNEQFF. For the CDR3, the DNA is TGTGCCAGCAGCTTAGTAGGGACAGGATTCAATGAGCAGTTCTTC.

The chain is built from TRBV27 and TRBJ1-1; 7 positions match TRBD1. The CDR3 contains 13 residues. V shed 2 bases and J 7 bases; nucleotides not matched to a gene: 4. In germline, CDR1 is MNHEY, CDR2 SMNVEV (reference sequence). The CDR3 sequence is CASSLLRQGEAFF. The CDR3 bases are TGTGCCAGCAGTTTACTCCGACAGGGTGAAGCTTTCTTT.

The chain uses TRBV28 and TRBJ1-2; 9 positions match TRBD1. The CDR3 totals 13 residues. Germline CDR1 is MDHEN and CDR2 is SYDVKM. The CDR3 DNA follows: TGTGCTGTACGCTCTGACAGGGGGGGTGGCTACACCTTC. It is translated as CAVRSDRGGGYTF.

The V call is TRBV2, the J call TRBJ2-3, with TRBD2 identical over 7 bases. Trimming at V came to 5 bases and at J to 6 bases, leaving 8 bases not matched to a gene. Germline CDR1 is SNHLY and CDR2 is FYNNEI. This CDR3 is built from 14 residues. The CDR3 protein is CASSRVGEGDTQYF. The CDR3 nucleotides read TGTGCCAGCAGTAGGGTGGGGGAGGGGGATACGCAGTATTTT.

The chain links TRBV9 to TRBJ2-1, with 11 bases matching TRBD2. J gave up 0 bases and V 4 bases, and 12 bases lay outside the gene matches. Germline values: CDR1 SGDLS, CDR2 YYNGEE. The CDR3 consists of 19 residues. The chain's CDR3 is CASSRRGALAGVSYNEQFF. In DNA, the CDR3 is TGTGCCAGCAGCCGGCGTGGGGCACTAGCGGGAGTCTCCTACAATGAGCAGTTCTTC.

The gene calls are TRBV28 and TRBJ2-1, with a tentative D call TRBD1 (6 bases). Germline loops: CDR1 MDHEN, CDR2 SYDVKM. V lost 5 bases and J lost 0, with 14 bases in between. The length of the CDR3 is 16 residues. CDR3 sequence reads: CASSTKRGSSYNEQFF. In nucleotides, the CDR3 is TGTGCCAGCAGTACCAAGAGGGGGAGCTCCTACAATGAGCAGTTCTTC.

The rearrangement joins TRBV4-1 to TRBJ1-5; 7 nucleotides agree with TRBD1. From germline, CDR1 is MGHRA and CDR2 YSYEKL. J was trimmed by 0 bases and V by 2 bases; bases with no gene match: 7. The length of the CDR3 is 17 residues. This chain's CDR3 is CASSQPGTDHSNQPQHF. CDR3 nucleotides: TGCGCCAGCAGCCAACCCGGGACAGATCATAGCAATCAGCCCCAGCATTTT.

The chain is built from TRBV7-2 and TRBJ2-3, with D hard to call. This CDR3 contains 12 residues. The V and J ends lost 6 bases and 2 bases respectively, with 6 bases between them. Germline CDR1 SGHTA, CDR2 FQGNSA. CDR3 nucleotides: TGTGCCAGCAGTCCTATCACAGATACGCAGTATTTT. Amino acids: CASSPITDTQYF.

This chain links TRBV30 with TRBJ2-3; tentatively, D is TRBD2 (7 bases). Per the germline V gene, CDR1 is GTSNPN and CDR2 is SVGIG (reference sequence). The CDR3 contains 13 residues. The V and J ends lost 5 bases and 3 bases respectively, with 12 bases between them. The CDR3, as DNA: TGTGCCTGGGGGAGGGGGGGGACAGATACGCAGTATTTT. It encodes CAWGRGGTDTQYF.

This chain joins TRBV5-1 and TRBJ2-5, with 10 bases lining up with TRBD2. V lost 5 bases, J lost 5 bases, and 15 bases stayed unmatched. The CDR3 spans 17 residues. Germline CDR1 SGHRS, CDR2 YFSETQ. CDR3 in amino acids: CASSPAVSGGARETQYF. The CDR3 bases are TGCGCCAGCAGTCCGGCGGTGAGCGGGGGGGCCCGGGAGACCCAGTACTTC.

The chain's CDR3 is CASSPAPGTLDYEQYF. CDR3 DNA sequence: TGTGCCAGCAGCCCCGCCCCCGGGACACTTGATTACGAGCAGTACTTC. V and J are TRBV5-4 and TRBJ2-7; possibly TRBD1 for D (6 bases). Germline CDR1 SGHNT, CDR2 YYREEE (reference sequence). The CDR3 is 16 amino acids. V gave up 4 bases and J gave up 4 bases, with 21 bases separating them.

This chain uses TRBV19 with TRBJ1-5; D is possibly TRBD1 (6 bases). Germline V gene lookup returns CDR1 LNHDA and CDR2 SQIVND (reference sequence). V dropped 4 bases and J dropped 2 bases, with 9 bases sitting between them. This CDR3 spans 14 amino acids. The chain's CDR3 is CASSTSGGNQPQHF. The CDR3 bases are TGTGCCAGTAGTACTTCAGGGGGCAATCAGCCCCAGCATTTT. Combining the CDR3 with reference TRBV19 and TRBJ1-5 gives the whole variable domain DGGITQSPKYLFRKEGQNVTLSCEQNLNHDAMYWYRQDPGQGLRLIYYSQIVNDFQKGDIAEGYSVSREKKESFPLTVTSAQKNPTAFYLCASSTSGGNQPQHFGDGTRLSIL.

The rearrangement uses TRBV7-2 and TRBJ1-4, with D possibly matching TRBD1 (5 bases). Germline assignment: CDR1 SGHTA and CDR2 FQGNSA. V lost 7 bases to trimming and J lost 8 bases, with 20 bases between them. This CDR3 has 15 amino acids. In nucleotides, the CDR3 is TGTGCCAGCACCCCCAAGGGGTTCGGGTCGGAAAAACTGTTTTTT. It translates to CASTPKGFGSEKLFF.

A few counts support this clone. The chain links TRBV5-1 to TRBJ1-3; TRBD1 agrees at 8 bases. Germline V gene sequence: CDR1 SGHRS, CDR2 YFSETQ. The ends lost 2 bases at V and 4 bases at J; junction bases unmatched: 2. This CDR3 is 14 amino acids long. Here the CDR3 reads CASSFRGPGNTIYF. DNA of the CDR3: TGCGCCAGCAGCTTCAGGGGGCCAGGAAACACCATATATTTT.

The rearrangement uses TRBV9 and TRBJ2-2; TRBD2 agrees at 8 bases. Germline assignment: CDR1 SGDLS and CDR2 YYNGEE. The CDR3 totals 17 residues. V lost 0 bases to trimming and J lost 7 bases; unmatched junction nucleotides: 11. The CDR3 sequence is CASSVALGTRDGGELFF. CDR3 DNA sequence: TGTGCCAGCAGCGTAGCCTTAGGGACTAGAGATGGCGGGGAGCTGTTTTTT.

This CDR3 reads CASSYGGQGITDTQYF. The DNA for the CDR3 is TGTGCCAGCAGTTATGGAGGACAGGGTATCACAGATACGCAGTATTTT. The chain carries TRBV6-5 and TRBJ2-3; 8 nucleotides match TRBD1. The CDR3 contains 16 residues. Germline loops: CDR1 MNHEY, CDR2 SVGAGI. J lost 2 bases, V lost 3 bases, and 7 bases had no gene match.

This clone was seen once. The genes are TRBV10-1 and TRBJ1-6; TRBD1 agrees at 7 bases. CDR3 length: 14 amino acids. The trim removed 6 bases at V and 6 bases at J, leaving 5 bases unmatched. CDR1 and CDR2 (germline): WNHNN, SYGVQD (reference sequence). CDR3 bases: TGCGCCAGCAGCCCGGGACAGCCTAATTCACCCCTCCACTTT. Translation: CASSPGQPNSPLHF.

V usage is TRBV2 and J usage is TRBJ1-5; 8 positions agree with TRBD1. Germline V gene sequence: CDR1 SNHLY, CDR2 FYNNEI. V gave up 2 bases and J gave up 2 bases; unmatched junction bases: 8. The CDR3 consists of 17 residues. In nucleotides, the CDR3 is TGTGCCAGCAGTGAACCCCAGGGGGCATGGGGCAATCAGCCCCAGCATTTT. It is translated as CASSEPQGAWGNQPQHF.

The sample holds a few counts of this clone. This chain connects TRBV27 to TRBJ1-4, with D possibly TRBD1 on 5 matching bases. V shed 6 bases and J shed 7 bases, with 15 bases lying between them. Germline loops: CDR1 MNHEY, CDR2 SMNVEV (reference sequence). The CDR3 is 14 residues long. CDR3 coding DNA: TGTGCCAGCAGCCCTCAGGGTGGGCGTGAAAAACTGTTTTTT. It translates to CASSPQGGREKLFF.

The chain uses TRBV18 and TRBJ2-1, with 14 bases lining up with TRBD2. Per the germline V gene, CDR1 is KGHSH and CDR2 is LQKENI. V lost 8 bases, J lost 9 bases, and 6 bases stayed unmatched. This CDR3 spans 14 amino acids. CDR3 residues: CASQTSGRAFEQFF. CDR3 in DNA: TGTGCCAGCCAGACTAGCGGGAGGGCCTTTGAGCAGTTCTTC.

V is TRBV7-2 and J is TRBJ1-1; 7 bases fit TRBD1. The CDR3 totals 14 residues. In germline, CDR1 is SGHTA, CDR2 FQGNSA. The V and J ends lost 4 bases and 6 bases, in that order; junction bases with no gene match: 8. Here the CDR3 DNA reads TGTGCCAGCAGCTCCTACAGGGGAGCTCCTGAAGCTTTCTTT. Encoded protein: CASSSYRGAPEAFF.